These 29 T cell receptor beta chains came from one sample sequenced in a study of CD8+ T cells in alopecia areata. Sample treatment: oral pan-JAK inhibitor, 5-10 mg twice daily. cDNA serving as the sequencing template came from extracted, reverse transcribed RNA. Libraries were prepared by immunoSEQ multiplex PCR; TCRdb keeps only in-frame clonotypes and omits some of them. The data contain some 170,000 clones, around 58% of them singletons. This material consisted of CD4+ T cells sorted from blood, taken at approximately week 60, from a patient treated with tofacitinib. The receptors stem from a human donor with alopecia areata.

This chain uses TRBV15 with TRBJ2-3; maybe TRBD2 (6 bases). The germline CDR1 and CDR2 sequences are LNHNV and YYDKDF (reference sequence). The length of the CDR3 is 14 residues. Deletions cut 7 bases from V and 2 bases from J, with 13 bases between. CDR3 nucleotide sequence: TGTGCCACCACTGTAGGCGGGGACACAGATACGCAGTATTTT. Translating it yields CATTVGGDTDTQYF.

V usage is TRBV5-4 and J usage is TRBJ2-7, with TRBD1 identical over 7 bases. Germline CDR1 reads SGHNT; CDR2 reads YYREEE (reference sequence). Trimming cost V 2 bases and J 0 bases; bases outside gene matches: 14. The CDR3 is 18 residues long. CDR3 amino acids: CASSFNRGDLGSSYEQYF. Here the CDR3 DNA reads TGTGCCAGCAGCTTTAACAGGGGCGACTTAGGGAGCTCCTACGAGCAGTACTTC.

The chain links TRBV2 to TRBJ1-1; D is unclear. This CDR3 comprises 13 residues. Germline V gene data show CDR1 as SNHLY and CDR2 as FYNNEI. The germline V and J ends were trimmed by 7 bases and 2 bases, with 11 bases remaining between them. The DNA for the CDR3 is TGTGCCAGCAATATAGGGATCAACACTGAAGCTTTCTTT. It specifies CASNIGINTEAFF.

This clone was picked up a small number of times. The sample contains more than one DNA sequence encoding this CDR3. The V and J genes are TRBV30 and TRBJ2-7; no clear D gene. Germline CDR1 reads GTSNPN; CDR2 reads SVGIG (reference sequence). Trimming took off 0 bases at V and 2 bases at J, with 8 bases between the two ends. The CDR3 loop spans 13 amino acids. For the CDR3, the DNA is TGTGCCTGGAGTGTACGTGGGGCCTACGAGCAGTACTTC. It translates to CAWSVRGAYEQYF.

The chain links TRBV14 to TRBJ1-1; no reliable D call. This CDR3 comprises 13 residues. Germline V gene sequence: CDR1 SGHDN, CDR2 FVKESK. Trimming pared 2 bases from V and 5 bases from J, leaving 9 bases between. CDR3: CASSQQSRTEAFF. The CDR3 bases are TGTGCCAGCAGCCAACAGTCCCGGACTGAAGCTTTCTTT.

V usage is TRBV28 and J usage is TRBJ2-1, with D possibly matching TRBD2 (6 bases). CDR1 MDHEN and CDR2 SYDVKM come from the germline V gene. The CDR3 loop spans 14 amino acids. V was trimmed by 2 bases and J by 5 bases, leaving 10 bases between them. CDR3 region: CASSLPDYHNEQFF. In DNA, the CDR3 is TGTGCCAGCAGTTTACCGGACTATCACAATGAGCAGTTCTTC.

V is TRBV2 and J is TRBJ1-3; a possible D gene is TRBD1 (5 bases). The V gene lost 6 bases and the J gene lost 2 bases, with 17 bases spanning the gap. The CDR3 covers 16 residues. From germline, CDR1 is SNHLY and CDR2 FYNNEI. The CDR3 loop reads CASSPTGASPGNTIYF. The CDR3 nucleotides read TGTGCCAGCAGCCCAACCGGGGCCAGCCCTGGAAACACCATATATTTT. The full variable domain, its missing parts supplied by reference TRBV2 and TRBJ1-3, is EPEVTQTPSHQVTQMGQEVILRCVPISNHLYFYWYRQILGQKVEFLVSFYNNEISEKSEIFDDQFSVERPDGSNFTLKIRSTKLEDSAMYFCASSPTGASPGNTIYFGEGSWLTVV.

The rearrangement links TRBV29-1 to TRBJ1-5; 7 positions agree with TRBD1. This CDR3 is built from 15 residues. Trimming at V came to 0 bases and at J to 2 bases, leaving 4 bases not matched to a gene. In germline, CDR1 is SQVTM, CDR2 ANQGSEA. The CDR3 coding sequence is TGCAGCGTTGAAGAGGGCGGGACAGGCAATCAGCCCCAGCATTTT. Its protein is CSVEEGGTGNQPQHF.

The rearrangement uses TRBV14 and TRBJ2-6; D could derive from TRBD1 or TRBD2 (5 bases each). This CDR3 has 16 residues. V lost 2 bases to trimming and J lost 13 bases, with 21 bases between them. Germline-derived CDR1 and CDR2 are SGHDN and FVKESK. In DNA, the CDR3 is TGTGCCAGCAGCCAAAGACGGGGTCTAAGGGGCGGTGTCCTGACTTTC. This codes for CASSQRRGLRGGVLTF.

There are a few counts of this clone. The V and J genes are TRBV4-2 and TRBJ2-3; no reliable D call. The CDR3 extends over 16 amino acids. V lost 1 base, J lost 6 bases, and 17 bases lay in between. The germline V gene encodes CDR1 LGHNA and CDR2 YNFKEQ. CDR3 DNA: TGTGCCAGCAGCCAAGCGGGTGGCTTAACCGGGGATACGCAGTATTTT. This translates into CASSQAGGLTGDTQYF.

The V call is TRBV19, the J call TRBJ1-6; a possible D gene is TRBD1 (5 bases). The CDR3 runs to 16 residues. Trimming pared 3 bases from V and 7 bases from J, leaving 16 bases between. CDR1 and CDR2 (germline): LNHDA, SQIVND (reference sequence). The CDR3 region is CASSMRGPGLNSPLHF. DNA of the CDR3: TGTGCCAGTAGTATGCGAGGTCCAGGGCTCAATTCACCCCTCCACTTT. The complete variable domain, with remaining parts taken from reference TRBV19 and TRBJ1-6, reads DGGITQSPKYLFRKEGQNVTLSCEQNLNHDAMYWYRQDPGQGLRLIYYSQIVNDFQKGDIAEGYSVSREKKESFPLTVTSAQKNPTAFYLCASSMRGPGLNSPLHFGNGTRLTVT.

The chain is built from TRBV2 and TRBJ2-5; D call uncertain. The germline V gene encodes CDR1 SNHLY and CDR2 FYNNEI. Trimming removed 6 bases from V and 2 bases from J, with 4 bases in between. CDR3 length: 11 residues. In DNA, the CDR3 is TGTGCCAGCAGGAGTCAAGAGACCCAGTACTTC. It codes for CASRSQETQYF.

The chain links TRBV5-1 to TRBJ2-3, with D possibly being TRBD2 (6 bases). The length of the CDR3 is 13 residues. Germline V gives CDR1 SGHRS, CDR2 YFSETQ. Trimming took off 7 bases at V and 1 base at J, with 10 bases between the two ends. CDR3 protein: CASPERGTDTQYF. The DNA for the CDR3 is TGCGCCAGCCCAGAGCGGGGCACAGATACGCAGTATTTT. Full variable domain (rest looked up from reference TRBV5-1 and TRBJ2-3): KAGVTQTPRYLIKTRGQQVTLSCSPISGHRSVSWYQQTPGQGLQFLFEYFSETQRNKGNFPGRFSGRQFSNSRSEMNVSTLELGDSALYLCASPERGTDTQYFGPGTRLTVL.

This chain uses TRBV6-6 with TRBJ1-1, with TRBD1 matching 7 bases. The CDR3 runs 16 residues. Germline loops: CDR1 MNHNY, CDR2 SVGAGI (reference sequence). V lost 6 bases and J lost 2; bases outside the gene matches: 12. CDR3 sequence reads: CASRGSNRGTNTEAFF. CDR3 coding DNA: TGTGCCAGCAGGGGGTCAAACAGGGGAACCAACACTGAAGCTTTCTTT.

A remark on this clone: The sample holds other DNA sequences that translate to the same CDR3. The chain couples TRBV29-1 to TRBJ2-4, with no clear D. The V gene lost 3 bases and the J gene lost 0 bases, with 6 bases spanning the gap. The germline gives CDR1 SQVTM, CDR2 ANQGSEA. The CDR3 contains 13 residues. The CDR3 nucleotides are TGCAGCGTTGAGGGTTTAGCCAAAAACATTCAGTACTTC. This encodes CSVEGLAKNIQYF.

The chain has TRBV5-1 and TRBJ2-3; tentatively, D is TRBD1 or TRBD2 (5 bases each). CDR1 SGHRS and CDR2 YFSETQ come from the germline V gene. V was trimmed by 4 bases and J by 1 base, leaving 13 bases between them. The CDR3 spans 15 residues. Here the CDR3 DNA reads TGCGCCAGCAGCGCCGGGACGTTTGGCACAGATACGCAGTATTTT. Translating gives CASSAGTFGTDTQYF.

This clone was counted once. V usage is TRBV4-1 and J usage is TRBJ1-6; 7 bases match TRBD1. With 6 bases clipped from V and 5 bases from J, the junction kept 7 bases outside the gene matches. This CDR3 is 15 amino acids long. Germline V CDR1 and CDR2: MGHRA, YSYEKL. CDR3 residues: CASRKIDRDNSPLHF. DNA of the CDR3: TGCGCCAGCAGAAAGATCGACAGGGATAATTCACCCCTCCACTTT.

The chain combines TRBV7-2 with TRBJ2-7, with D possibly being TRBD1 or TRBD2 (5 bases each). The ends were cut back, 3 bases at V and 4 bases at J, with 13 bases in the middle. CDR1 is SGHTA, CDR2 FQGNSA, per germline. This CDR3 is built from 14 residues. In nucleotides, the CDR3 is TGTGCCAGCAGCTTCGGGACGGAACCATACGAGCAGTACTTC. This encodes CASSFGTEPYEQYF.

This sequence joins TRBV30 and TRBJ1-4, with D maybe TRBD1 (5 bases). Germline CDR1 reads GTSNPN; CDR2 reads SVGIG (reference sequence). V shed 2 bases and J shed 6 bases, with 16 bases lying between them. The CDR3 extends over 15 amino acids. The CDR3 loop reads CAWSHWAVGDEKLFF. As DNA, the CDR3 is TGTGCCTGGAGTCATTGGGCAGTGGGGGATGAAAAACTGTTTTTT.

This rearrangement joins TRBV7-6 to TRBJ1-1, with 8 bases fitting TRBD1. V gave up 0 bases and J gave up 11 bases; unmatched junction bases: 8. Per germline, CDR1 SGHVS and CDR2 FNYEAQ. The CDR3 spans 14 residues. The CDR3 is CASSLAGTGGYAFF. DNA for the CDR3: TGTGCCAGCAGCTTAGCCGGGACAGGAGGATACGCTTTCTTT.

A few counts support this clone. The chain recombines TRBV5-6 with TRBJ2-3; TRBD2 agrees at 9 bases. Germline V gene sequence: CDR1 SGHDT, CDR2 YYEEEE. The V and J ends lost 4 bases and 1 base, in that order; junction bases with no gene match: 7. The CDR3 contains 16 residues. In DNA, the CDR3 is TGTGCCAGCAGCAGAATAGCGGGGGCCGGCACAGATACGCAGTATTTT. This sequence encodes CASSRIAGAGTDTQYF.

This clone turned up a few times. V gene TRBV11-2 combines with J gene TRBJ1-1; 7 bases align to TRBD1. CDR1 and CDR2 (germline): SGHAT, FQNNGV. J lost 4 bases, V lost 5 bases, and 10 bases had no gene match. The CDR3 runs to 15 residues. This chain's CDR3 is CASSPLTGSGTEAFF. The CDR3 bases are TGTGCCAGCAGCCCTCTGACAGGGTCGGGCACTGAAGCTTTCTTT.

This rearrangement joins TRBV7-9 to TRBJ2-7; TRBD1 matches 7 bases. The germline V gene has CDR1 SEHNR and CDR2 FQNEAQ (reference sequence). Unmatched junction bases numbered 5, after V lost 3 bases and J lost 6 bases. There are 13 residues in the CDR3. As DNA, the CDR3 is TGTGCCAGCAGCTTTCGGACAGGCCTCGAGCAGTACTTC. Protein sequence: CASSFRTGLEQYF. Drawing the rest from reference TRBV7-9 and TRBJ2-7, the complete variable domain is DTGVSQNPRHKITKRGQNVTFRCDPISEHNRLYWYRQTLGQGPEFLTYFQNEAQLEKSRLLSDRFSAERPKGSFSTLEIQRTEQGDSAMYLCASSFRTGLEQYFGPGTRLTVT.

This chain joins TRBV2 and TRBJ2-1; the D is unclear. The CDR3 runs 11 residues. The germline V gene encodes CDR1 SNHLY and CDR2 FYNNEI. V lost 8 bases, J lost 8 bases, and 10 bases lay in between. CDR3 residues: CASSPRYEQFF. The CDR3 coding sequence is TGTGCCAGCTCGCCTCGCTATGAGCAGTTCTTC.

As DNA, the CDR3 is TGTGCCTCCGGCCTAGCGGGGGGACTTGAGTTTAATGAGCAGTTCTTC. This sequence encodes CASGLAGGLEFNEQFF. The V and J genes are TRBV7-2 and TRBJ2-1, with 11 bases that match TRBD2. Trimming cost V 11 bases and J 7 bases; bases outside gene matches: 16. Germline assignment: CDR1 SGHTA and CDR2 FQGNSA. The CDR3 is 16 amino acids. Full variable domain (outside the CDR3, taken from reference TRBV7-2 and TRBJ2-1): GAGVSQSPSNKVTEKGKDVELRCDPISGHTALYWYRQSLGQGLEFLIYFQGNSAPDKSGLPSDRFSAERTGGSVSTLTIQRTQQEDSAVYLCASGLAGGLEFNEQFFGPGTRLTVL.

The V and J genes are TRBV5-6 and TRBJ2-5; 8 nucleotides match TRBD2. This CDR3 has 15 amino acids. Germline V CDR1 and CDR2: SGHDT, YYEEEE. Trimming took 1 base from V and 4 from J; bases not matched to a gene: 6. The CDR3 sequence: CASSLNRGGTETQYF. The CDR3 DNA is TGTGCCAGCAGCTTGAATCGGGGGGGCACAGAGACCCAGTACTTC.

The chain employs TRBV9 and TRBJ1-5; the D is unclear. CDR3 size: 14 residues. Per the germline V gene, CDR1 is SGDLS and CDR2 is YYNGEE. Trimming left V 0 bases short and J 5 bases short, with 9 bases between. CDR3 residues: CASSVGLEDQPQHF. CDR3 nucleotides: TGTGCCAGCAGCGTAGGGCTGGAGGATCAGCCCCAGCATTTT.

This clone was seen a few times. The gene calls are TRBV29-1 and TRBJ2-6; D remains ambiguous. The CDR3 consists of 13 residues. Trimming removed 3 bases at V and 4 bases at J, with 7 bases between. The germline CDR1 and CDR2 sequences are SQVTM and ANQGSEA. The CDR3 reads CSVDFFGANVLTF. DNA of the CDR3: TGCAGCGTTGATTTCTTCGGGGCCAACGTCCTGACTTTC.

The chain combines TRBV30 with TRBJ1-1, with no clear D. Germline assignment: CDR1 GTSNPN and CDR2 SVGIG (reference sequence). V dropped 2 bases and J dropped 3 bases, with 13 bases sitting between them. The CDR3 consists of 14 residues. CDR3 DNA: TGTGCCTGGAGTATAGTTGCTTTCGACACTGAAGCTTTCTTT. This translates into CAWSIVAFDTEAFF.